This entry lists 31 T cell receptor beta chains sequenced from one sample in a study of T cell clonotyping in hematopoietic cell transplantation. The data were produced by immunoSEQ multiplex PCR, yet TCRdb's version contains in-frame clones alone and is incomplete. The table has under 10,000 clones, 85% to 90% seen once. The sequencing here drew on PBMCs, taken 180 days after allogeneic stem cell transplant. The source is a human patient who had an allogeneic stem cell transplant, so the T cells may come from the graft donor. The donor label of this sample is uncertain. Some clones in this sample may be carry-over from other donors' samples.

The chain couples TRBV28 to TRBJ2-7; D unclear. The CDR3 contains 12 residues. The V end was cut by 6 bases, the J end by 6 bases, with 12 bases between. The V gene's germline CDR1 is MDHEN and CDR2 SYDVKM. CDR3 bases: TGTGCCAGCAGCAACCCGCCCGCCGAGCAGTACTTC. This encodes CASSNPPAEQYF.

This clone was seen a few times. This sequence joins TRBV5-1 and TRBJ1-2, with 7 bases fitting TRBD1. After removal of 3 bases from V and 5 bases from J, the junction contained 7 bases not matched to a gene. This CDR3 spans 14 amino acids. Germline V gene data show CDR1 as SGHRS and CDR2 as YFSETQ. This chain's CDR3 is CASSSWTGRYGYTF. The CDR3 bases are TGCGCCAGCAGCTCCTGGACAGGTCGGTATGGCTACACCTTC.

V is TRBV19 and J is TRBJ1-1; D unclear. V lost 7 bases and J lost 10, with 16 bases in between. The CDR3 sequence is 12 residues long. CDR1 is LNHDA and CDR2 is SQIVND in the germline V gene (reference sequence). The CDR3 DNA follows: TGTGCCAGTACCAAGGGTCGGAGCGGAGCTTTCTTT. Translating gives CASTKGRSGAFF.

The rearrangement joins TRBV6-5 to TRBJ2-7, with a weak D call TRBD1 (5 bases). V shed 6 bases and J shed 0 bases, with 9 bases lying between them. CDR1 and CDR2 (germline): MNHEY, SVGAGI. CDR3 length: 13 residues. The CDR3 sequence: CASRDSTSYEQYF. Here the CDR3 DNA reads TGTGCCAGCAGAGACAGTACCTCCTACGAGCAGTACTTC.

The chain has TRBV30 and TRBJ2-5; 9 bases are a match to TRBD1. The CDR3 consists of 12 residues. Germline V gene sequence: CDR1 GTSNPN, CDR2 SVGIG (reference sequence). Losses at the gene ends were 5 bases for V and 6 bases for J; bases not matched to a gene: 4. This CDR3 is CAWETGGQTQYF. The CDR3 nucleotides are TGTGCCTGGGAAACAGGGGGCCAGACCCAGTACTTC.

The genes are TRBV7-2 and TRBJ2-3; tentative D call: TRBD2 (5 bases). Germline CDR1 is SGHTA and CDR2 is FQGNSA. There are 13 residues in the CDR3. Trimming took off 5 bases at V and 1 base at J, with 7 bases between the two ends. CDR3 protein: CASSQRGTDTQYF. DNA of the CDR3: TGTGCCAGCAGCCAGAGGGGCACAGATACGCAGTATTTT.

The chain joins TRBV30 to TRBJ2-1; the D gene is possibly TRBD2 (5 bases). Trimming stripped 3 bases from V and 3 bases from J, with 9 bases between. Looked up from germline, CDR1 is GTSNPN and CDR2 is SVGIG (reference sequence). The CDR3 consists of 13 residues. The CDR3 loop is CAWRRADYNEQFF. CDR3 in DNA: TGTGCCTGGAGGCGGGCGGACTACAATGAGCAGTTCTTC.

The sample holds one count of this clone. This chain uses TRBV30 with TRBJ2-7, with D uncertain. Germline V gives CDR1 GTSNPN, CDR2 SVGIG (reference sequence). The CDR3 totals 12 residues. The germline V and J ends were trimmed by 0 bases and 2 bases, with 5 bases remaining between them. CDR3 coding DNA: TGTGCCTGGAGTGTACAACCCTACGAGCAGTACTTC. Translated: CAWSVQPYEQYF.

The CDR3 DNA is TGCAGCTCACAGGGTTTAACAGATACGCAGTATTTT. The encoded protein is CSSQGLTDTQYF. The chain uses TRBV29-1 and TRBJ2-3; TRBD1 might be the D (6 bases). The CDR3 loop spans 12 amino acids. Germline V gene sequence: CDR1 SQVTM, CDR2 ANQGSEA. Trimming removed 8 bases from V and 3 bases from J, with 12 bases in between.

The rearrangement links TRBV2 to TRBJ2-7, with D hard to call. Germline loops: CDR1 SNHLY, CDR2 FYNNEI. The CDR3 is 12 residues long. V lost 4 bases, J lost 5 bases, and 9 bases lay in between. The CDR3 is CASSGSSDEQYF. Here the CDR3 DNA reads TGTGCCAGCAGTGGGAGTTCGGACGAGCAGTACTTC.

With respect to this clone: Different DNA sequences within this sample yield the same CDR3. V is TRBV19 and J is TRBJ2-3; tentatively, D is TRBD1 (6 bases). The CDR3 consists of 13 residues. Germline V CDR1 and CDR2: LNHDA, SQIVND (reference sequence). Trimming took off 5 bases at V and 4 bases at J, with 10 bases between the two ends. The CDR3 coding sequence is TGTGCCAGTAGTTCACAGGGAGCAGATACGCAGTATTTT. Protein sequence: CASSSQGADTQYF.

V usage is TRBV29-1 and J usage is TRBJ2-3, with D unclear. Trimming removed 7 bases at V and 4 bases at J, with 12 bases between. Germline values: CDR1 SQVTM, CDR2 ANQGSEA. The CDR3 totals 12 residues. This CDR3 is CSAPRTADTQYF. CDR3 in DNA: TGCAGCGCCCCGAGAACAGCAGATACGCAGTATTTT.

The chain has TRBV11-2 and TRBJ2-5; weak D call: TRBD2 (5 bases). Germline V gene data show CDR1 as SGHAT and CDR2 as FQNNGV. The germline V and J ends were trimmed by 0 bases and 2 bases, with 22 bases remaining between them. The CDR3 is 19 residues long. The chain's CDR3 is CASSLDPRGRPKVQETQYF. CDR3 sequence (DNA): TGTGCCAGCAGCTTAGATCCCCGGGGAAGACCTAAGGTTCAAGAGACCCAGTACTTC.

The V gene is TRBV5-1, the J gene TRBJ2-5; TRBD2 matches at 9 bases. This CDR3 contains 16 residues. V lost 4 bases and J lost 3; bases outside the gene matches: 10. The germline V gene encodes CDR1 SGHRS and CDR2 YFSETQ. The CDR3 protein is CASSPGSSGGEETQYF. CDR3 sequence (DNA): TGCGCCAGCAGCCCGGGGAGTAGCGGGGGTGAAGAGACCCAGTACTTC.

The rearrangement uses TRBV11-2 and TRBJ1-3; D not resolved. The V gene's germline CDR1 is SGHAT and CDR2 FQNNGV. The CDR3 contains 12 residues. The V and J ends lost 1 base and 5 bases respectively, with 3 bases between them. CDR3 region: CASSLVRNTIYF. The CDR3 nucleotides read TGTGCCAGCAGCTTAGTCCGAAACACCATATATTTT.

The table lists this clone with a count of one. The chain has TRBV19 and TRBJ2-2; D gene uncertain. Trimming stripped 3 bases from V and 4 bases from J, with 9 bases between. This CDR3 is built from 14 residues. Germline V gives CDR1 LNHDA, CDR2 SQIVND (reference sequence). This chain's CDR3 is CASSMSASTGELFF. CDR3 sequence (DNA): TGTGCCAGTAGTATGTCCGCCAGCACCGGGGAGCTGTTTTTT.

V gene TRBV11-2 combines with J gene TRBJ1-4; 8 positions match TRBD1. This CDR3 is 18 amino acids long. After removal of 4 bases from V and 0 bases from J, the junction contained 10 bases not matched to a gene. CDR1 and CDR2 (germline): SGHAT, FQNNGV. Here the CDR3 reads CASSYAWVTGATNEKLFF. CDR3 DNA sequence: TGTGCCAGCAGCTATGCCTGGGTGACAGGGGCAACTAATGAAAAACTGTTTTTT.

The chain couples TRBV29-1 to TRBJ2-7, with unresolved D. The V gene's germline CDR1 is SQVTM and CDR2 ANQGSEA. Trimming stripped 4 bases from V and 0 bases from J, with 7 bases between. The CDR3 length is 12 residues. The CDR3 nucleotides are TGCAGCGTTGCAGGCAGCTCCTACGAGCAGTACTTC. It yields the protein CSVAGSSYEQYF.

The chain is built from TRBV7-2 and TRBJ1-1; D possibly corresponds to TRBD1 (5 bases). Germline-derived CDR1 and CDR2 are SGHTA and FQGNSA. The germline V and J ends were trimmed by 5 bases and 1 base, with 11 bases remaining between them. CDR3 length equals 14 residues. The CDR3: CASSRGLRNTEAFF. The CDR3 DNA reads as TGTGCCAGCAGCCGGGGACTGAGGAACACTGAAGCTTTCTTT.

The chain couples TRBV5-4 to TRBJ2-2; TRBD2 might be the D (6 bases). CDR1 is SGHNT, CDR2 YYREEE, per germline (reference sequence). Trimming pared 1 base from V and 4 bases from J, leaving 11 bases between. The length of the CDR3 is 15 residues. The CDR3 nucleotides are TGTGCCAGCAGCTTGAACGGGGGTGGCACCGGGGAGCTGTTTTTT. Translated, it gives CASSLNGGGTGELFF.

The chain couples TRBV2 to TRBJ1-5, with 12 bases lining up with TRBD1. This CDR3 is 17 amino acids long. After removal of 6 bases from V and 6 bases from J, the junction contained 12 bases not matched to a gene. Germline values: CDR1 SNHLY, CDR2 FYNNEI. The CDR3 DNA reads TGTGCCAGCAGCCTCCGGGACAGGGGGCGCGCGGGTCAGCCCCAGCATTTT. As protein: CASSLRDRGRAGQPQHF.

The chain links TRBV27 to TRBJ2-5; 10 positions agree with TRBD1. The germline V gene has CDR1 MNHEY and CDR2 SMNVEV (reference sequence). This CDR3 comprises 16 residues. The ends lost 6 bases at V and 2 bases at J; junction bases unmatched: 9. In DNA form, the CDR3 reads TGTGCCAGCAGGAAATTTGGGACAGGGGAACAAGAGACCCAGTACTTC. It translates to CASRKFGTGEQETQYF.

This chain links TRBV5-5 with TRBJ1-5; no reliable D call. V gave up 2 bases and J gave up 3 bases, with 9 bases separating them. CDR3 length: 14 residues. Germline V CDR1 and CDR2: SGHKS, YYEKEE (reference sequence). CDR3 amino acids: CASSFTASNQPQHF. In DNA, the CDR3 is TGTGCCAGCAGCTTTACAGCCTCCAATCAGCCCCAGCATTTT.

This sequence joins TRBV27 and TRBJ1-2; no reliable D call. CDR3 length: 13 amino acids. Germline assignment: CDR1 MNHEY and CDR2 SMNVEV (reference sequence). Trimming shortened V by 2 bases and J by 6 bases, and 10 bases separated the two germline ends. CDR3 sequence: CASSLGRFHGYTF. The CDR3, as DNA: TGTGCCAGCAGTTTAGGCAGGTTTCATGGCTACACCTTC.

The chain carries TRBV19 and TRBJ1-1, with TRBD1 identical over 7 bases. The CDR3 has 16 residues. After removal of 6 bases from V and 1 base from J, the junction contained 11 bases not matched to a gene. Germline V lookup: CDR1 LNHDA, CDR2 SQIVND (reference sequence). CDR3 nucleotide sequence: TGTGCCAGTAGCCTGACAGGGCTTTGGGGGAACACTGAAGCTTTCTTT. Encoded protein: CASSLTGLWGNTEAFF.

The chain has TRBV5-1 and TRBJ2-3; 16 bases match TRBD2. The CDR3 consists of 18 residues. The germline V gene encodes CDR1 SGHRS and CDR2 YFSETQ. The V gene end was trimmed by 4 bases and the J gene end by 5 bases; junction bases not matched to a gene: 10. The CDR3, as DNA: TGCGCCAGCAGCCCCGCGGGACTAGCGGGGGGGACCGAAGATACGCAGTATTTT. Translation gives CASSPAGLAGGTEDTQYF. The variable domain in full, with the rest retrieved from reference TRBV5-1 and TRBJ2-3, is KAGVTQTPRYLIKTRGQQVTLSCSPISGHRSVSWYQQTPGQGLQFLFEYFSETQRNKGNFPGRFSGRQFSNSRSEMNVSTLELGDSALYLCASSPAGLAGGTEDTQYFGPGTRLTVL.

This clone is large within its sample. The chain employs TRBV28 and TRBJ1-5, with D unclear. The CDR3 has 15 amino acids. Trimming took off 3 bases at V and 0 bases at J, with 9 bases between the two ends. CDR1 MDHEN and CDR2 SYDVKM come from the germline V gene. The CDR3 DNA sequence: TGTGCCAGCAGTTTTCCCGAGGATAGCAATCAGCCCCAGCATTTT. Amino acids: CASSFPEDSNQPQHF.

J is TRBJ1-1 and V is TRBV5-8; TRBD1 matches 11 bases. From germline, CDR1 is SGHTS and CDR2 YDEGEE. This CDR3 contains 15 residues. After removal of 4 bases from V and 2 bases from J, the junction contained 4 bases not matched to a gene. Here the CDR3 DNA reads TGTGCCAGCAGCCCCGGACAGGGGGCTAACACTGAAGCTTTCTTT. Its protein is CASSPGQGANTEAFF. The whole variable domain, filled in from reference TRBV5-8 and TRBJ1-1, reads EAGVTQSPTHLIKTRGQQATLRCSPISGHTSVYWYQQALGLGLQFLLWYDEGEERNRGNFPPRFSGRQFPNYSSELNVNALELEDSALYLCASSPGQGANTEAFFGQGTRLTVV.

The rearrangement links TRBV7-9 to TRBJ1-6; 10 nucleotides align to TRBD1. The V gene end was trimmed by 5 bases and the J gene end by 4 bases; junction bases not matched to a gene: 5. Per germline, CDR1 SEHNR and CDR2 FQNEAQ (reference sequence). This CDR3 comprises 16 residues. For the CDR3, the DNA is TGTGCCAGCAGCCAGGGACAGGGGTTTTATAATTCACCCCTCCACTTT. This sequence encodes CASSQGQGFYNSPLHF.

The chain links TRBV5-1 to TRBJ1-1, with D possibly matching TRBD1 (6 bases). The V gene lost 0 bases and the J gene lost 0 bases, with 15 bases spanning the gap. CDR1 SGHRS and CDR2 YFSETQ come from the germline V gene. This CDR3 spans 17 amino acids. The CDR3 loop reads CASSLAGQWGLNTEAFF. The CDR3 bases are TGCGCCAGCAGCTTGGCCGGACAGTGGGGGTTGAACACTGAAGCTTTCTTT.

V gene TRBV7-2 combines with J gene TRBJ2-5, with D possibly called TRBD1 or TRBD2 (5 bases each). CDR1 is SGHTA and CDR2 is FQGNSA in the germline V gene. Trimming took 5 bases from V and 5 from J, leaving 15 bases between them. This CDR3 comprises 14 residues. The DNA for the CDR3 is TGTGCCAGCAGCGCACGGGGCCTGGCGGAGACCCAGTACTTC. Amino acids: CASSARGLAETQYF.